This T cell receptor beta chain is from a study of CD8 T cells in Susac syndrome. Per the germline V gene, CDR1 is MDHEN and CDR2 is SYDVKM. The length of the CDR3 is 16 residues. V shed 6 bases, J shed 5 bases, and the junction held 7 bases outside the gene matches. An amount of RNA that ranged from roughly 0.5 to 1 ug was reverse transcribed with random hexamers. Multiplex PCR with immunoSEQ amplified the TCR beta CDR3 across 54 Vbeta and 13 Jbeta. One entry per CDR3 protein results from TCRdb running MiXCR on the immunoSEQ multiplex PCR reads. The data contain 400,000 or so distinct CDR3 sequences, 75% to 90% of them seen just once; the ten biggest clones take up under 0.15%. The patients serving as multiple sclerosis controls were treatment-naive. They had stable or active relapsing-remitting disease and fulfilled revised McDonald criteria.

Specimen: CD8+ T cells from PBMCs. The origin of this receptor is a human donor with multiple sclerosis. This chain joins TRBV28 and TRBJ2-1, with 13 bases lining up with TRBD2. CDR3 bases: TGTGCCAGCAGCCTAGGACTAGCGGGGGTTCACAATGAGCAGTTCTTC. It yields the protein CASSLGLAGVHNEQFF.